Below are 28 T cell receptor beta chains sequenced from a single sample in a study of CD8+ T cells in alopecia areata. cDNA serving as the sequencing template came from extracted, reverse transcribed RNA. The method was immunoSEQ multiplex PCR; TCRdb's version includes in-frame clones alone and lacks a portion of them. The table shows some 30,000 clones, with less than 75% occurring only once. Sequenced input: NKG2D-high CD8+ T cells sorted from blood. The receptor source for this set is a human donor with alopecia areata.

The gene calls are TRBV6-4 and TRBJ2-1, with 10 bases aligning to TRBD2. Germline V gene data show CDR1 as MRHNA and CDR2 as SNTAGT. This CDR3 region has 15 residues. J lost 3 bases, V lost 5 bases, and 4 bases had no gene match. In DNA, the CDR3 is TGTGCCAGCAGTCTGAGCGGGGGGGACTACAATGAGCAGTTCTTC. Amino acid sequence: CASSLSGGDYNEQFF.

This chain connects TRBV9 to TRBJ2-7, with 11 bases lining up with TRBD1. The V gene end was trimmed by 4 bases and the J gene end by 5 bases; junction bases not matched to a gene: 8. Per the germline V gene, CDR1 is SGDLS and CDR2 is YYNGEE. The CDR3 is 15 residues long. CDR3 sequence reads: CASSSRDRGIHEQYF. CDR3 bases: TGTGCCAGCAGCTCCCGGGACAGGGGGATTCACGAGCAGTACTTC.

The chain has TRBV19 and TRBJ2-7; D is possibly TRBD1 (5 bases). Germline-derived CDR1 and CDR2 are LNHDA and SQIVND (reference sequence). V was pared by 1 base and J by 6 bases, with 7 bases between. This CDR3 has 12 amino acids. The CDR3 reads CASSIGQIEQYF. The CDR3 DNA sequence: TGTGCCAGTAGTATAGGACAGATCGAGCAGTACTTC.

The genes are TRBV4-1 and TRBJ2-3; 8 nucleotides agree with TRBD1. Trimming at V came to 3 bases and at J to 2 bases, leaving 7 bases not matched to a gene. CDR1 is MGHRA, CDR2 YSYEKL, per germline. The CDR3 length is 16 residues. Written as DNA, the CDR3 is TGCGCCAGCAGCCAGCCAATCAGGGGGCCCACAGATACGCAGTATTTT. Amino acids: CASSQPIRGPTDTQYF.

The rearrangement uses TRBV25-1 and TRBJ1-4, with D unresolved. In germline, CDR1 is MGHDK, CDR2 SYGVNS. This CDR3 is 12 amino acids long. Between the trimmed V and J ends, which lost 4 bases and 8 bases, there was a span of 8 bases. The CDR3 sequence is CASSAVLEKLFF. The CDR3 DNA sequence: TGTGCCAGCAGTGCAGTGCTGGAAAAACTGTTTTTT.

This clone occurred once. The CDR3 spells CASGGTGGPSEAFF. As DNA, the CDR3 is TGTGCTAGTGGTGGGACAGGGGGCCCGTCTGAAGCTTTCTTT. The V call is TRBV12-5, the J call TRBJ1-1, with 12 bases aligning to TRBD1. CDR1 is LGHNT and CDR2 is FRNRAP in the germline V gene. V lost 5 bases and J lost 6; bases outside the gene matches: 4. The CDR3 is 14 amino acids.

J is TRBJ1-4 and V is TRBV6-5; D not resolved. The length of the CDR3 is 14 residues. Trimming left V 0 bases short and J 3 bases short, with 5 bases between. Germline CDR1 is MNHEY and CDR2 is SVGAGI. As DNA, the CDR3 is TGTGCCAGCAGTTACTCGCTTTCTAATGAAAAACTGTTTTTT. Its protein is CASSYSLSNEKLFF.

This clone was counted once. The chain recombines TRBV7-2 with TRBJ1-1, with no clear D. Germline V gene data show CDR1 as SGHTA and CDR2 as FQGNSA. V lost 5 bases and J lost 1, with 11 bases in between. This CDR3 spans 14 amino acids. DNA of the CDR3: TGTGCCAGCAGCCCGAACGATCCGAACACTGAAGCTTTCTTT. It yields the protein CASSPNDPNTEAFF. Together with reference TRBV7-2 and TRBJ1-1, the CDR3 gives the full variable domain: GAGVSQSPSNKVTEKGKDVELRCDPISGHTALYWYRQSLGQGLEFLIYFQGNSAPDKSGLPSDRFSAERTGGSVSTLTIQRTQQEDSAVYLCASSPNDPNTEAFFGQGTRLTVV.

This clone was seen a handful of times. This chain joins TRBV4-1 and TRBJ2-7, with TRBD1 identical over 10 bases. The CDR3 runs to 16 residues. V lost 0 bases, J lost 4 bases, and 6 bases stayed unmatched. The germline CDR1 and CDR2 sequences are MGHRA and YSYEKL. The CDR3 DNA sequence: TGCGCCAGCAGCCAAGATGGGGGACAGGGGCCGTACGAGCAGTACTTC. This gives the protein CASSQDGGQGPYEQYF.

The V and J genes are TRBV7-9 and TRBJ2-5; D gene unclear. The J call may not be correct, given that the DNA end is closer to TRBJ2-7. The CDR3 consists of 13 residues. Germline values: CDR1 SEHNR, CDR2 FQNEAQ (reference sequence). The CDR3 is CASSLDRALEQYF. The CDR3 bases are TGTGCCAGCAGCTTAGATCGCGCTCTCGAGCAGTACTTC.

This clone showed up just a few times. This rearrangement joins TRBV9 to TRBJ2-7, with TRBD1 matching 11 bases. This CDR3 has 16 residues. The junction had 14 bases not matched to a gene; V was cut back by 6 bases and J by 6 bases. Germline CDR1 reads SGDLS; CDR2 reads YYNGEE. CDR3 DNA: TGTGCCAGCAACAGGGGACAGGGGGGGCCTCTAGGCGAGCAGTACTTC. It specifies CASNRGQGGPLGEQYF.

The rearrangement links TRBV7-8 to TRBJ1-2; D might be TRBD1 (6 bases). Trimming took 5 bases from V and 2 from J, leaving 12 bases between them. Germline CDR1 SGHVS, CDR2 FQNEAQ. The CDR3 totals 14 residues. The CDR3 nucleotides read TGTGCCAGCAGCCGGGGGGGCTCCAACTATGGCTACACCTTC. This encodes CASSRGGSNYGYTF.

This chain uses TRBV5-6 with TRBJ1-5; TRBD1 matches 8 bases. The CDR3 has 13 residues. V was clipped by 4 bases and J by 7 bases; unmatched bases: 4. Germline CDR1 SGHDT, CDR2 YYEEEE. Here the CDR3 reads CASSAGGEQPQHF. The DNA of the CDR3 is TGTGCCAGCAGCGCAGGGGGCGAGCAGCCCCAGCATTTT. Using reference TRBV5-6 and TRBJ1-5 for the parts outside the CDR3, the full variable domain is DAGVTQSPTHLIKTRGQQVTLRCSPKSGHDTVSWYQQALGQGPQFIFQYYEEEERQRGNFPDRFSGHQFPNYSSELNVNALLLGDSALYLCASSAGGEQPQHFGDGTRLSIL.

V usage is TRBV5-1 and J usage is TRBJ2-2, with D perhaps TRBD1 (5 bases). Trimming took off 4 bases at V and 4 bases at J, with 11 bases between the two ends. The CDR3 spans 14 residues. Germline V gene sequence: CDR1 SGHRS, CDR2 YFSETQ. CDR3 loop: CASSLQGGTGELFF. The CDR3 DNA follows: TGCGCCAGCAGCCTCCAGGGCGGCACCGGGGAGCTGTTTTTT.

This clone has more than one count but fewer than ten. The CDR3 reads CASLGLAIYNEQFF. CDR3 DNA: TGTGCCAGCTTGGGGCTAGCTATATACAATGAGCAGTTCTTC. The V and J genes are TRBV28 and TRBJ2-1, with D perhaps assigned TRBD1 or TRBD2 (5 bases each). This CDR3 comprises 14 residues. Germline-derived CDR1 and CDR2 are MDHEN and SYDVKM. V lost 8 bases and J 4 bases, leaving 15 bases between the germline ends.

The chain couples TRBV4-1 to TRBJ2-7, with D tentatively TRBD2 (7 bases). V was clipped by 3 bases and J by 3 bases, with 12 bases between them. The germline CDR1 and CDR2 sequences are MGHRA and YSYEKL. The CDR3 is made up of 14 amino acids. The chain's CDR3 is CASSQGGDIYEQYF. Written as DNA, the CDR3 is TGCGCCAGCAGCCAGGGGGGGGACATCTACGAGCAGTACTTC.

This clone has a single count. The chain couples TRBV5-1 to TRBJ2-7; 8 positions agree with TRBD1. The length of the CDR3 is 15 residues. The germline gives CDR1 SGHRS, CDR2 YFSETQ. With 1 base clipped from V and 4 bases from J, the junction kept 7 bases outside the gene matches. The CDR3 DNA reads as TGCGCCAGCAGCTTGTACGGACAGGGCGGGTACGAGCAGTACTTC. This translates into CASSLYGQGGYEQYF.

This clone appeared a few times. The rearrangement links TRBV4-1 to TRBJ1-1; D remains ambiguous. V was trimmed by 3 bases and J by 7 bases, leaving 18 bases between them. Germline V gene sequence: CDR1 MGHRA, CDR2 YSYEKL. The CDR3 consists of 15 residues. The CDR3 coding sequence is TGCGCCAGCAGCCAGGACCCTCGCGGGGTTCTTGAAGCTTTCTTT. Its translation is CASSQDPRGVLEAFF.

In nucleotides, the CDR3 is TGCGCCAGCAGCTTAGGCACCGGGACAGGGAGTGGCTACACCTTC. It specifies CASSLGTGTGSGYTF. This chain connects TRBV5-1 to TRBJ1-2; TRBD1 matches 9 bases. Germline V gene sequence: CDR1 SGHRS, CDR2 YFSETQ. The CDR3 is 15 amino acids. J gave up 7 bases and V 2 bases, and 9 bases lay outside the gene matches.

The chain couples TRBV19 to TRBJ2-3, with 7 positions matching TRBD2. Germline V gene lookup returns CDR1 LNHDA and CDR2 SQIVND (reference sequence). CDR3 length equals 15 residues. Trimming took 6 bases from V and 1 from J; bases not matched to a gene: 7. CDR3 residues: CASSLLATGTDTQYF. The CDR3 DNA sequence: TGTGCCAGTAGCCTACTAGCGACGGGCACAGATACGCAGTATTTT.

The J gene is TRBJ2-3, the V gene TRBV28; 15 bases align to TRBD2. The germline CDR1 and CDR2 sequences are MDHEN and SYDVKM. The CDR3 length is 17 residues. Trimming took 4 bases from V and 4 from J; bases not matched to a gene: 6. DNA of the CDR3: TGTGCCAGCAGTTCGGGACTAGCGGGAGGTTTCCCAGATACGCAGTATTTT. Its translation: CASSSGLAGGFPDTQYF.

V and J are TRBV4-1 and TRBJ2-5, with 7 bases matching TRBD2. Germline assignment: CDR1 MGHRA and CDR2 YSYEKL. The V segment lost 3 bases and the J segment 0 bases; nucleotides outside the gene matches: 10. This CDR3 region has 17 residues. The CDR3 sequence: CASSQAPPTSDQETQYF. The CDR3 DNA is TGCGCCAGCAGCCAGGCGCCACCAACTAGCGACCAAGAGACCCAGTACTTC.

The genes are TRBV4-2 and TRBJ1-1; the D gene is possibly TRBD1 (5 bases). The germline V gene encodes CDR1 LGHNA and CDR2 YNFKEQ. Trimming left V 2 bases short and J 6 bases short, with 10 bases between. The CDR3 is 13 residues long. CDR3 residues: CASSQSSRAEAFF. The CDR3 nucleotides read TGTGCCAGCAGCCAAAGTTCCAGGGCTGAAGCTTTCTTT.

The gene calls are TRBV5-6 and TRBJ2-1; 9 bases map to TRBD2. This CDR3 contains 17 residues. The V segment lost 1 base and the J segment 6 bases; nucleotides outside the gene matches: 11. Germline-derived CDR1 and CDR2 are SGHDT and YYEEEE. CDR3 region: CASSLFGAGGLVNEQFF. CDR3 coding DNA: TGTGCCAGCAGCTTGTTTGGAGCGGGGGGCTTGGTCAATGAGCAGTTCTTC.

The rearrangement links TRBV2 to TRBJ2-1, with D perhaps given as TRBD1 or TRBD2 (5 bases each). Germline V gene sequence: CDR1 SNHLY, CDR2 FYNNEI. This CDR3 is built from 17 residues. V was trimmed by 4 bases and J by 0 bases, leaving 16 bases between them. The CDR3 nucleotides read TGTGCCAGCAGTGCCTACGGGGCCCCAAGCTCCTACAATGAGCAGTTCTTC. Its translation: CASSAYGAPSSYNEQFF.

The V and J genes are TRBV11-2 and TRBJ1-4, with 7 bases fitting TRBD1. The J segment lost 2 bases and the V segment lost 5 bases, leaving 11 bases of the junction unmatched. The CDR3 totals 17 residues. Looked up from germline, CDR1 is SGHAT and CDR2 is FQNNGV. This CDR3 reads CASSLNLPGQTNEKLFF. The CDR3 DNA reads as TGTGCCAGCAGCCTAAATTTACCGGGACAGACTAATGAAAAACTGTTTTTT.

This clone was seen a few times. The chain recombines TRBV7-9 with TRBJ2-1; D gene ambiguous. The CDR3 runs 12 residues. CDR1 and CDR2 (germline): SEHNR, FQNEAQ (reference sequence). Between the trimmed V and J ends, which lost 0 bases and 6 bases, there was a span of 3 bases. Here the CDR3 reads CASSLAPNEQFF. In DNA, the CDR3 is TGTGCCAGCAGCTTAGCACCCAATGAGCAGTTCTTC.

Details on this clone: Additional DNA sequences in this sample encode the identical CDR3. The chain carries TRBV27 and TRBJ2-7; the D gene is possibly TRBD1 (6 bases). This CDR3 is built from 15 residues. V dropped 0 bases and J dropped 2 bases, with 11 bases sitting between them. The germline V gene encodes CDR1 MNHEY and CDR2 SMNVEV (reference sequence). CDR3 amino acids: CASSLSGTPTYEQYF. In DNA form, the CDR3 reads TGTGCCAGCAGTTTATCCGGGACACCGACCTACGAGCAGTACTTC.